This T cell receptor beta chain was identified in a study of cytomegalovirus exposure and HLA in healthy donors. Use of 60 Vbeta and 13 Jbeta primers characterized the PCR. Sequenced by immunoSEQ multiplex PCR; TCRdb stores in-frame clones only, minus some. The table lists around 100,000 clones, 65% to 75% of them singletons. V was cut by 7 bases and J by 4 bases, with 11 bases left in between. From germline, CDR1 is SGHRS and CDR2 YFSETQ. The CDR3 sequence is 12 residues long. The chain uses TRBV5-1 and TRBJ2-5, with no clear D. Sequencing was performed on PBMCs. The source is a man aged 25 to 40 in good health and CMV-seropositive. CDR3 coding DNA: TGCGCCAGCTGCGGCAGTGGAGAGACCCAGTACTTC. Translated, it gives CASCGSGETQYF.